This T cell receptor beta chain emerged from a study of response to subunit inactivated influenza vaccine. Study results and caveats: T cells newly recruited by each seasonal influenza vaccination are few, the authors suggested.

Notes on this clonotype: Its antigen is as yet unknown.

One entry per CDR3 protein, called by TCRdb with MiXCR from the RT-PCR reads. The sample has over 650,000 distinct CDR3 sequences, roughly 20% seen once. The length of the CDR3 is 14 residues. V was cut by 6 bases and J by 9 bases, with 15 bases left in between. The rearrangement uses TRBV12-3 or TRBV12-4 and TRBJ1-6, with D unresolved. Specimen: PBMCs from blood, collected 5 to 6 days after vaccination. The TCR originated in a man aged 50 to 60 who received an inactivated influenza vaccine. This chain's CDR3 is CASSPRPSGSPLHF. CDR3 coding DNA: TGTGCCAGCAGCCCTCGGCCCTCGGGTTCACCCCTCCACTTT.